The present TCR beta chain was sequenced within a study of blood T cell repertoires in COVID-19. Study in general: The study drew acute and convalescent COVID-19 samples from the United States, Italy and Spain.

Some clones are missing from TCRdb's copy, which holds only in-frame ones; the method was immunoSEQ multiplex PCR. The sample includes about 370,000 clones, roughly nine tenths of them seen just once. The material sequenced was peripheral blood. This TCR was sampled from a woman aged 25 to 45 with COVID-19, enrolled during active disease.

The CDR3 DNA sequence: TGTGCCAGCAGTTACGAGAAGACTAATGAAAAACTGTTTTTT. Translated: CASSYEKTNEKLFF. The genes are TRBV6-5 and TRBJ1-4; no clear D gene. The CDR3 extends over 14 amino acids. V lost 2 bases to trimming and J lost 2 bases, with 6 bases between them. Germline CDR1 reads MNHEY; CDR2 reads SVGAGI.